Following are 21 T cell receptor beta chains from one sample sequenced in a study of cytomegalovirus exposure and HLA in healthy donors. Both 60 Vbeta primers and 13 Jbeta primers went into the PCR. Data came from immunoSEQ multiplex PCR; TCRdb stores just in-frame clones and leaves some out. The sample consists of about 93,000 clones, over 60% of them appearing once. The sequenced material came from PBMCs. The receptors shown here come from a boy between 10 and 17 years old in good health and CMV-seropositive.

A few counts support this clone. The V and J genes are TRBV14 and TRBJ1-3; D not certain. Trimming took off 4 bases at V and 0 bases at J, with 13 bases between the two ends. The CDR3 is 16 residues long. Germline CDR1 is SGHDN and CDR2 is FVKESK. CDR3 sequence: CASSRRRGPSGNTIYF. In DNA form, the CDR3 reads TGTGCCAGCAGCCGCCGGAGAGGGCCCTCTGGAAACACCATATATTTT.

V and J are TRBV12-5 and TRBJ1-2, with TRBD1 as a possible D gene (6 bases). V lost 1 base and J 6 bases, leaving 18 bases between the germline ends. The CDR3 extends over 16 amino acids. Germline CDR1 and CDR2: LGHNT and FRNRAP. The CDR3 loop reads CASGLGNRAPSDGYTF. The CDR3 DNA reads TGTGCTAGTGGTTTGGGAAACAGGGCTCCCTCTGATGGCTACACCTTC. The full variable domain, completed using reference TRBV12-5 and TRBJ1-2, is DARVTQTPRHKVTEMGQEVTMRCQPILGHNTVFWYRQTMMQGLELLAYFRNRAPLDDSGMPKDRFSAEMPDATLATLKIQPSEPRDSAVYFCASGLGNRAPSDGYTFGSGTRLTVV.

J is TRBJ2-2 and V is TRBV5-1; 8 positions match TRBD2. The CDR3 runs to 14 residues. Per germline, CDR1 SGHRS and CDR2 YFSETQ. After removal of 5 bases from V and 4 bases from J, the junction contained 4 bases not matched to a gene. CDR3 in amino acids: CASSPGTSTGELFF. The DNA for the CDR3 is TGCGCCAGCAGTCCCGGGACTAGCACCGGGGAGCTGTTTTTT.

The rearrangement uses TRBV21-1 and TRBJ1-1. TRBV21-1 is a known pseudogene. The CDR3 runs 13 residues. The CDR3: CASSKGVSTEAFF. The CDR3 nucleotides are TGTGCCAGCAGCAAAGGAGTTAGCACTGAAGCTTTCTTT.

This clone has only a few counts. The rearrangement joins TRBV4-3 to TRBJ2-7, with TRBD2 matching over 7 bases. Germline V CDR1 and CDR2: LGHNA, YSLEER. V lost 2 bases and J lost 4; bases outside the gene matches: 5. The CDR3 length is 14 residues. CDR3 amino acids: CASSQSGKMYEQYF. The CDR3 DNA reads TGCGCCAGCAGCCAAAGCGGGAAGATGTACGAGCAGTACTTC.

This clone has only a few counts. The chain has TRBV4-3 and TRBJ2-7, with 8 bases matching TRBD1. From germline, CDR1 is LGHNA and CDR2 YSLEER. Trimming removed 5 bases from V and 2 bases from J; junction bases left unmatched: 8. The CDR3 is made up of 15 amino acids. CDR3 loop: CASSFTGTGTYEQYF. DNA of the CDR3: TGCGCCAGCAGCTTCACCGGGACAGGCACCTACGAGCAGTACTTC.

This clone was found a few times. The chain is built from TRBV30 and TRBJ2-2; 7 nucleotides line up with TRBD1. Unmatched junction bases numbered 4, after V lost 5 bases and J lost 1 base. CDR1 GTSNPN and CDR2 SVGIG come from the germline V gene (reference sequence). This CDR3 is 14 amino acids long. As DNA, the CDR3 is TGTGCCTGGCTCTCAGGGGGGAACACCGGGGAGCTGTTTTTT. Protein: CAWLSGGNTGELFF.

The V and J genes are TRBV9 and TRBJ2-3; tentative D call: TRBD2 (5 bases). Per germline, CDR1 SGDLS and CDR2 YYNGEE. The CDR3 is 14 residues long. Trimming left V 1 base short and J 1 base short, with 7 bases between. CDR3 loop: CASSVRTGTDTQYF. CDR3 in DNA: TGTGCCAGCAGCGTAAGGACTGGCACAGATACGCAGTATTTT.

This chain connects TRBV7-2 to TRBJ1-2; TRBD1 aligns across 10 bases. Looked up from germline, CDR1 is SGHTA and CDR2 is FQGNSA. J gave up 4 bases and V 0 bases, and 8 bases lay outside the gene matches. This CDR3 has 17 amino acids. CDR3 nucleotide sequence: TGTGCCAGCAGCTTAGCCCAGACAGGGGGCGGCCCCTATGGCTACACCTTC. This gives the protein CASSLAQTGGGPYGYTF.

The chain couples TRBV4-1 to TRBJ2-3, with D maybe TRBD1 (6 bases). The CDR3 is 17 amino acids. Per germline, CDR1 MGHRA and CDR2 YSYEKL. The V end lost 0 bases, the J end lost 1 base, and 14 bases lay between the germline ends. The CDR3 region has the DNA TGCGCCAGCAGCCAAGATAGGGGGACATTCGGCACAGATACGCAGTATTTT. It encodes CASSQDRGTFGTDTQYF.

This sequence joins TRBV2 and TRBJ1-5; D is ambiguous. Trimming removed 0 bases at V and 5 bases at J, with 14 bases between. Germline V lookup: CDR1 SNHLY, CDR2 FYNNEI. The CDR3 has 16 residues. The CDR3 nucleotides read TGTGCCAGCAGTGAAGCACTACTTTTAGCAGATCAGCCCCAGCATTTT. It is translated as CASSEALLLADQPQHF. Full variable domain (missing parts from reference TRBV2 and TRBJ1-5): EPEVTQTPSHQVTQMGQEVILRCVPISNHLYFYWYRQILGQKVEFLVSFYNNEISEKSEIFDDQFSVERPDGSNFTLKIRSTKLEDSAMYFCASSEALLLADQPQHFGDGTRLSIL.

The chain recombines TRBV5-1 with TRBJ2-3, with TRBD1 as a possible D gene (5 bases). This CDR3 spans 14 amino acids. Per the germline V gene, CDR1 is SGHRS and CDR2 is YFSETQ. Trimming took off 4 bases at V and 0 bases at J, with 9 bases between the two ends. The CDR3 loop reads CASSQQASTDTQYF. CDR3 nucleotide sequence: TGCGCCAGCAGCCAACAGGCCAGCACAGATACGCAGTATTTT.

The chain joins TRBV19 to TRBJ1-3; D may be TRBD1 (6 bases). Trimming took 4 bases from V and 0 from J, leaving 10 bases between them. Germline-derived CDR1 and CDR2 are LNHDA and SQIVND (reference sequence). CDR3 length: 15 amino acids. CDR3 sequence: CASSRRTASGNTIYF. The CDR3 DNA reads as TGTGCCAGTAGTAGAAGGACAGCCTCTGGAAACACCATATATTTT.

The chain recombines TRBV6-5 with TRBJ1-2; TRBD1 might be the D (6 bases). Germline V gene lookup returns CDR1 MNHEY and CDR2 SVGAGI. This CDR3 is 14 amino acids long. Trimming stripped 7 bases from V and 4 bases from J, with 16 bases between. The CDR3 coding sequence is TGTGCCAGCACCAAGGGGGGGGGAAGCTATGGCTACACCTTC. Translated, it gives CASTKGGGSYGYTF.

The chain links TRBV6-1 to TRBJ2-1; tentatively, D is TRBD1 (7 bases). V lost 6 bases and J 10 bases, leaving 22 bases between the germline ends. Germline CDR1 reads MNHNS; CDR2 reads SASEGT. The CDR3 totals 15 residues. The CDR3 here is CASRRDSTAGREQFF. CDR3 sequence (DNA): TGTGCCAGCAGGAGGGACAGCACCGCAGGGAGGGAGCAGTTCTTC.

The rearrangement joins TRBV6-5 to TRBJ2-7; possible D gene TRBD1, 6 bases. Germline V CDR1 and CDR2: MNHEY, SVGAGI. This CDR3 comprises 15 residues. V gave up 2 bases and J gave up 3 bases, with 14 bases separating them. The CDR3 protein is CASSYAPQGGYEQYF. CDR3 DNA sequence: TGTGCCAGCAGTTACGCCCCACAGGGCGGCTACGAGCAGTACTTC.

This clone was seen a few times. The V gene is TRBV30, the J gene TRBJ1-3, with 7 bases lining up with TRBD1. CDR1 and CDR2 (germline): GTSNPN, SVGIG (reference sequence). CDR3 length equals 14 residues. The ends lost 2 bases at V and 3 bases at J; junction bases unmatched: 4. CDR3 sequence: CAWSMGQSGNTIYF. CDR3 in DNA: TGTGCCTGGAGTATGGGACAGAGTGGAAACACCATATATTTT.

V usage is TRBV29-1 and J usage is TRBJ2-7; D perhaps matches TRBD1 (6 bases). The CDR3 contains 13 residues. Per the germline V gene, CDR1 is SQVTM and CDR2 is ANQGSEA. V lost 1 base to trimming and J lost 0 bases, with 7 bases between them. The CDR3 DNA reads TGCAGCGTTGAAGGGACAGACTCCTACGAGCAGTACTTC. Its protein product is CSVEGTDSYEQYF.

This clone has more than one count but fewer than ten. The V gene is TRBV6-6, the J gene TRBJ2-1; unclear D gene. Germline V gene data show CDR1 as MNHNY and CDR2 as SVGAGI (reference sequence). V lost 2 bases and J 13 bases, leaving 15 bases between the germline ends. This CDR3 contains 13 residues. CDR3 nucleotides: TGTGCCAGCAGTTACGAGACTCCATCACCCCAGTTCTTC. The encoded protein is CASSYETPSPQFF.

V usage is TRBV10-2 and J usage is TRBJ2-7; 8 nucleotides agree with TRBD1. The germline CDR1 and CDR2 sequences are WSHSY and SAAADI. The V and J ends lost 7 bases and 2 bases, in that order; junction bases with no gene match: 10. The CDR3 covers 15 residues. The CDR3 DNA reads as TGCGCCAGCATCCTCCGGGACAGGCCCCCCTACGAGCAGTACTTC. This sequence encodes CASILRDRPPYEQYF.

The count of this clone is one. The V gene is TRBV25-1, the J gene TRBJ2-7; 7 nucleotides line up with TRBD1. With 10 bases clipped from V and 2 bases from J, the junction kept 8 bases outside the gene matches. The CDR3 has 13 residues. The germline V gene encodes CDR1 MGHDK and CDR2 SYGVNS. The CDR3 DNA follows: TGTGCCACCCTAAACCAGGGGGCCTACGAGCAGTACTTC. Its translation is CATLNQGAYEQYF.